Detailed here is one T cell receptor (beta chain). This sample is drawn from a study of CD8 T cells in Susac syndrome. Reverse transcription of roughly 0.45 to 1 ug RNA used random hexamers. TCRdb reprocessed the immunoSEQ multiplex PCR reads with MiXCR, giving one entry per CDR3 protein. Of 400,000 or so distinct CDR3 sequences listed, 75% to 90% are singletons. The clonotype was recovered from a human donor with multiple sclerosis. Sequencing was carried out using CD8+ T cells from PBMCs.

CDR3 protein: CASSFSGQGAYYEQYF. In DNA form, the CDR3 reads TGTGCCAGCAGTTTCTCTGGACAGGGGGCCTACTACGAGCAGTACTTC. V gene TRBV27 combines with J gene TRBJ2-7; 11 bases are shared with TRBD1. This CDR3 has 16 amino acids. With 3 bases clipped from V and 3 bases from J, the junction kept 7 bases outside the gene matches. Germline values: CDR1 MNHEY, CDR2 SMNVEV (reference sequence).